The clone carrying this TCR beta chain was observed a handful of times. Its cognate antigen is unknown. This sample stems from a study of cytomegalovirus exposure and HLA in healthy donors. This PCR relied on a set of 60 Vbeta primers and 13 Jbeta primers. This table comes from immunoSEQ multiplex PCR, and its TCRdb copy is limited to in-frame clones, with some not included. The sample lists some 200,000 clones; more than 65% were seen once. General study results and limits: In a later analysis, approximately 15,000 TCR beta sequences were associated with HLA alleles at 0.05 false discovery rate. Cytomegalovirus-associated status was assigned to approximately 160 TCR beta chains.

The germline V gene has CDR1 GTSNPN and CDR2 SVGIG (reference sequence). The CDR3 runs to 13 residues. The chain has TRBV30 and TRBJ2-5; 9 bases agree with TRBD2. The better agreement between TRBJ2-7 and the DNA end casts doubt on the J call. This sequence originates from a man over 45 in good health and CMV-seronegative. Sequenced sample: PBMCs. The CDR3 nucleotides are TGTGCCTGGAATAGCGGGAGCGTCTACGAGCAGTACTTC. As protein: CAWNSGSVYEQYF.